The entry below gives a single T cell receptor beta chain sequence along with its context. Its cognate antigen has yet to be identified. Base qualities were left out, and no much larger clone turns up one base away. The sample originates from a study of shared clonotypes between healthy human individuals (dated by TCRdb to the early 2020s). A note on the overall study: Three men and two women, aged 18 to 49 years, made up the cohort. For each donor, CD4 naive and CD4 memory were each given three plates, CD8 naive was given two plates, and CD8 memory was given one plate. The study deeply sequenced blood TCR repertoires of five healthy adults to estimate repertoire size and the extent of clonotype sharing between individuals. To increase sequencing depth and limit assay-specific biases, TCR repertoire library preparation and sequencing were carried out by different laboratories using diverse techniques. Each donor's leukapheresis produced roughly between roughly 0.85 and 10 billion PBMCs.

CD8 naive samples were CD45RO-negative cells positively selected for CCR7, giving a CD45RA+CCR7+ population that excluded TemRA cells. The donors were healthy, HIV-negative adults who had no recently reported acute infections or vaccinations. Every donor was a Caucasian adult residing in Nashville, Tennessee, USA. Blood was obtained by leukapheresis, after which PBMCs were separated by Ficoll-Histopaque density gradient centrifugation and cryopreserved in liquid nitrogen vapor phase. Analytical flow cytometry was used to check the purity and quantity of every magnetically sorted T cell population. Each sorted fraction had its genomic DNA isolated and then quantified by UV absorbance on a Nanodrop 2000c. The CDR3 runs 15 amino acids, cysteine and phenylalanine included. Here the CDR3 DNA is all that survives: 45 bases in frame from base 1. Taken from the germline V gene, the CDR1 and CDR2 loops are SGHTA and FQGTGA. V is shortened by 2 bases, J by 3 bases, and the region joining them spans 12 bases.

Using the deep immunoSEQ assay, multiplex PCR amplified TCR CDR3 regions from genomic DNA. Extracted genomic DNA from each cell subset was distributed evenly across all wells of several immunoSEQ 96-well plates, and each plate was treated as a replicate. For sorted subsets, each replicate PCR was loaded with about 0.2 ug genomic DNA, equivalent to about 30,000 T cell genomes. Purified libraries were measured with a Qubit 3.0 fluorometer, size-checked on a Bioanalyzer 2100, and measured again with the KAPA Library Quantification kit. Every immunoSEQ 96-well plate was sequenced on a dedicated single-read 150-cycle Illumina NextSeq 550 flow cell. The study's processing was this. Because the immunoSEQ output held only junctional sequences and lacked quality scores, the filtering could not match the filtering applied to full-length reads. To assign V/J genes and CDR3, sequences were annotated against IMGT germline references using PyIR, a Python wrapper for IgBLAST v1.9. Reads were filtered out if the reads had weak V/J assignments (E-value above 1e-6), no CDR3, stop codons, out-of-frame junctions, or ambiguous translated residues. A V3J clonotype was defined by an identical inferred V gene, J gene, and CDR3 amino acid sequence. To compute the percentage overlap between repertoires, the number of shared unique clonotypes was divided by the size of the smaller repertoire. Repertoire richness was assessed with RTK rarefaction, the Chao1 estimator, and Recon v2.1 estimates of unobserved clonotypes. OLGA was used to compute generation probabilities for all TCRbeta clonotypes that the gDNA method yielded from a handful of donors. This immuneACCESS table, as held by TCRdb, lists in-frame sequences with V and J called but not all clones. Of the missing ones, under half trace to an unresolved V gene in checked studies; the others have no known cause. V, J and clone size are taken as reported in that table, and D and trimming were inferred from the DNA itself. In this sample the table shows under 2,000,000 clones, approximately 94% of which occur a single time. The ten largest clones represent less than 1.5% of the sample.

What the authors observed across the whole study: Pairwise subsampling indicated that sequencing depth was expected to affect the degree of clonotype sharing among donors. When several donors were compared, the shared fraction of clonotypes was around 5% for naive CD4, around 3.5% for naive CD8, 2.3% for memory CD4, and 0.35% to 0.4% for memory CD8. Incomplete sequencing was indicated by rarefaction of sorted-subset datasets, despite the large sequencing depth. The genetic and exposure-history diversity represented was limited by the small number of donors. Compared with non-shared clonotypes, clonotypes shared by all four sorted-subset donors had higher generation probabilities. Sampling was restricted to blood, and TCR repertoires in tissues likely differ from the TCR repertoires found in blood. Naive subsets generally had larger estimated clonotype richness than memory subsets.

The source material was naive CD8+ T cells sorted from blood. In light of the paper, this sample's cell subset or site label describes: CD45RA+CCR7+. The V and J segments used are TRBV7-3 and TRBJ2-3; the D segment could be TRBD2, given 7 matching bases. This receptor was taken from a man aged 18 to 29 in good health. The nucleotide sequence reads TGTGCCAGCAGCTTATCCGGGGGGCCAACAGATACGCAGTATTTT. It translates to CASSLSGGPTDTQYF.